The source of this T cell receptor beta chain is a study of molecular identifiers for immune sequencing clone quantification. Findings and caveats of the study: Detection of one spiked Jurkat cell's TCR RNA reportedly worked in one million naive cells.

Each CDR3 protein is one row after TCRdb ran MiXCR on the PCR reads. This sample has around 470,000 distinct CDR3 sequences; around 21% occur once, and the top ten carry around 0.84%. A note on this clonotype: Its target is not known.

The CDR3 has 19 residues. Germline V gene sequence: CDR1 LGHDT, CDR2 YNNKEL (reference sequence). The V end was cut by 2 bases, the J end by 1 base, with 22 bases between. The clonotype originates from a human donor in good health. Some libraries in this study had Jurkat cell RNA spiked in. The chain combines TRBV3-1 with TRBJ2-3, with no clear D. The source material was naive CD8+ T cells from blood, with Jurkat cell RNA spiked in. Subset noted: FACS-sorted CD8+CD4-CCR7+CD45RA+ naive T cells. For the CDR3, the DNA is TGTGCCAGCAGCCAACGCTCGATCCTTGGACCTCGGGGCACAGATACGCAGTATTTT. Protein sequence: CASSQRSILGPRGTDTQYF.